One and the same sample provided the 26 T cell receptor beta chains below, sequenced in a study of T cell responses to AZD1222 COVID-19 vaccine. Sequenced by immunoSEQ multiplex PCR; TCRdb stores in-frame clones only, minus some. The sample includes around 120,000 clones, roughly 88% seen only once; the top ten take 3% to 4%. The specimen was peripheral blood, collected on day 0 of AZD1222 vaccination. The origin of the receptors is an adult in good health.

The gene calls are TRBV18 and TRBJ2-1; D is possibly TRBD1 (6 bases). The ends were cut back, 1 base at V and 10 bases at J, with 8 bases in the middle. The CDR3 contains 12 residues. Germline CDR1 KGHSH, CDR2 LQKENI. The DNA of the CDR3 is TGTGCCAGCTCACCACTGACAGGAGAGCAGTTCTTC. Translation gives CASSPLTGEQFF.

The table lists this clone with a few counts. The V gene is TRBV7-3, the J gene TRBJ2-1; no clear D gene. This CDR3 is built from 14 residues. Germline CDR1 SGHTA, CDR2 FQGTGA. Trimming cost V 1 base and J 0 bases, with 4 bases left between them. The CDR3 DNA follows: TGTGCCAGCAGCTTAAGTAGCTCCTACAATGAGCAGTTCTTC. This encodes CASSLSSSYNEQFF.

The rearrangement links TRBV18 to TRBJ2-5; weak D call: TRBD2 (5 bases). The V end was cut by 1 base, the J end by 4 bases, with 19 bases between. Germline-derived CDR1 and CDR2 are KGHSH and LQKENI. The CDR3 is 17 amino acids. In nucleotides, the CDR3 is TGTGCCAGCTCACCACTCGAAGGTCTGGGAGATAGAGAGACCCAGTACTTC. Encoded protein: CASSPLEGLGDRETQYF. The full variable domain, with the rest looked up from reference TRBV18 and TRBJ2-5, is NAGVMQNPRHLVRRRGQEARLRCSPMKGHSHVYWYRQLPEEGLKFMVYLQKENIIDESGMPKERFSAEFPKEGPSILRIQQVVRGDSAAYFCASSPLEGLGDRETQYFGPGTRLLVL.

This clone was detected once. The rearrangement uses TRBV18 and TRBJ1-1, with 8 bases that match TRBD1. The J segment lost 0 bases and the V segment lost 4 bases, leaving 7 bases of the junction unmatched. There are 16 residues in the CDR3. Looked up from germline, CDR1 is KGHSH and CDR2 is LQKENI. The CDR3 protein is CASSLRQGYMNTEAFF. CDR3 nucleotide sequence: TGTGCCAGCTCACTCCGACAGGGGTACATGAACACTGAAGCTTTCTTT.

There are a few counts of this clone. The chain combines TRBV27 with TRBJ1-1; D not certain. The CDR3 runs 13 residues. Germline V gives CDR1 MNHEY, CDR2 SMNVEV (reference sequence). The V end lost 5 bases, the J end lost 5 bases, and 12 bases lay between the germline ends. In DNA, the CDR3 is TGTGCCAGCAGTGCTGCGGGGTGGACTGAAGCTTTCTTT. As protein: CASSAAGWTEAFF.

CDR3 region: CASRDRQGAGGYTF. CDR3 nucleotide sequence: TGTGCCAGCAGGGACCGACAGGGGGCAGGAGGCTACACCTTC. The chain couples TRBV6-5 to TRBJ1-2, with 10 bases matching TRBD1. This CDR3 contains 14 residues. CDR1 and CDR2 (germline): MNHEY, SVGAGI. Trimming cost V 6 bases and J 8 bases; bases outside gene matches: 9.

The V gene is TRBV6-5, the J gene TRBJ1-6; 8 nucleotides line up with TRBD1. The V gene end was trimmed by 6 bases and the J gene end by 8 bases; junction bases not matched to a gene: 9. In germline, CDR1 is MNHEY, CDR2 SVGAGI. This CDR3 has 15 residues. Written as DNA, the CDR3 is TGTGCCAGCAGGAGAGGACAGGGAGGGGATTCACCCCTCCACTTT. Amino acids: CASRRGQGGDSPLHF.

The rearrangement joins TRBV20-1 to TRBJ1-1; the D is unclear. The CDR3 contains 13 residues. The germline gives CDR1 DFQATT, CDR2 SNEGSKA (reference sequence). Trimming stripped 3 bases from V and 7 bases from J, with 15 bases between. The CDR3 DNA reads as TGCAGTGCTAGTGAGTACAGATCCAGTGAAGCTTTCTTT. This encodes CSASEYRSSEAFF.

This rearrangement joins TRBV10-3 to TRBJ1-2; 8 positions agree with TRBD1. This CDR3 is 15 amino acids long. From germline, CDR1 is ENHRY and CDR2 SYGVKD. After removal of 7 bases from V and 1 base from J, the junction contained 8 bases not matched to a gene. CDR3 sequence (DNA): TGTGCCATCAATAGACAGGGGTCACTTAACTATGGCTACACCTTC. Protein product: CAINRQGSLNYGYTF.

The chain combines TRBV9 with TRBJ1-6; TRBD1 matches 8 bases. There are 15 residues in the CDR3. The germline V gene encodes CDR1 SGDLS and CDR2 YYNGEE. Trimming cost V 0 bases and J 9 bases; bases outside gene matches: 5. As DNA, the CDR3 is TGTGCCAGCAGCGTAGAAGGACAGGGCCGTTCACCCCTCCACTTT. Protein product: CASSVEGQGRSPLHF.

This chain links TRBV3-1 (or the pseudogene TRBV3-2) with TRBJ2-7; D may be TRBD1 or TRBD2 (5 bases each). V shed 8 bases and J shed 0 bases, with 14 bases lying between them. Germline V gives CDR1 LGHDT, CDR2 YNNKEL (reference sequence). The CDR3 length is 14 residues. The CDR3 DNA is TGTGCCAGCGGTGGGACCGAAACCTCCTACGAGCAGTACTTC. Translating it yields CASGGTETSYEQYF.

In its sample, this clone was seen a few times. The chain combines TRBV9 with TRBJ2-1; tentatively, D is TRBD2 (6 bases). The CDR3 totals 15 residues. Trimming cost V 0 bases and J 8 bases, with 15 bases left between them. Germline values: CDR1 SGDLS, CDR2 YYNGEE. The CDR3 bases are TGTGCCAGCAGCGTAGCTGCGGGGCGTTTAGATGAGCAGTTCTTC. Its protein product is CASSVAAGRLDEQFF.

V gene TRBV5-1 combines with J gene TRBJ1-3; D may be TRBD1 (5 bases). Looked up from germline, CDR1 is SGHRS and CDR2 is YFSETQ. The germline V and J ends were trimmed by 1 base and 2 bases, with 7 bases remaining between them. The CDR3 has 14 residues. The CDR3 region is CASSLSGTGNTIYF. The CDR3 DNA follows: TGCGCCAGCAGCTTGTCAGGGACTGGAAACACCATATATTTT.

The rearrangement uses TRBV10-3 and TRBJ2-3; D perhaps matches TRBD1 (6 bases). CDR1 is ENHRY and CDR2 is SYGVKD in the germline V gene. This CDR3 has 13 residues. The V end was cut by 11 bases, the J end by 6 bases, with 18 bases between. CDR3 residues: CASGRQGKDTQYF. The CDR3 DNA reads TGTGCCTCTGGAAGGCAGGGGAAGGATACGCAGTATTTT.

CDR3 region: CASRAGSTDTQYF. As DNA, the CDR3 is TGCGCCAGCAGAGCAGGGAGCACAGATACGCAGTATTTT. The chain employs TRBV5-1 and TRBJ2-3; a possible D gene is TRBD1 (5 bases). V gave up 5 bases and J gave up 0 bases, with 7 bases separating them. This CDR3 has 13 amino acids. CDR1 and CDR2 (germline): SGHRS, YFSETQ.

V usage is TRBV12-3 or TRBV12-4 and J usage is TRBJ1-1; D call uncertain. V lost 4 bases and J lost 1, with 7 bases in between. This CDR3 spans 13 amino acids. Written as DNA, the CDR3 is TGTGCCAGCAGTTGGACGGCGAACACTGAAGCTTTCTTT. Its protein product is CASSWTANTEAFF.

The gene calls are TRBV5-1 and TRBJ2-5; perhaps TRBD1 as D (5 bases). V lost 3 bases to trimming and J lost 1 base, with 10 bases between them. CDR1 and CDR2 from the germline V gene are SGHRS and YFSETQ. The CDR3 totals 14 residues. CDR3 protein: CASSSNRFQETQYF. The CDR3 DNA reads TGCGCCAGCAGCTCCAACAGGTTCCAAGAGACCCAGTACTTC.

The rearrangement joins TRBV29-1 to TRBJ1-1, with D maybe TRBD1 (6 bases). Germline values: CDR1 SQVTM, CDR2 ANQGSEA. This CDR3 is 12 amino acids long. V was trimmed by 4 bases and J by 5 bases, leaving 11 bases between them. The CDR3 DNA reads as TGCAGCGTTGGAGGGGGAGGGACTGAAGCTTTCTTT. The encoded protein is CSVGGGGTEAFF. Combining the CDR3 with reference TRBV29-1 and TRBJ1-1 gives the whole variable domain SAVISQKPSRDICQRGTSLTIQCQVDSQVTMMFWYRQQPGQSLTLIATANQGSEATYESGFVIDKFPISRPNLTFSTLTVSNMSPEDSSIYLCSVGGGGTEAFFGQGTRLTVV.

The chain employs TRBV5-1 and TRBJ1-4; tentatively, D is TRBD1 (6 bases). The V gene lost 1 base and the J gene lost 5 bases, with 12 bases spanning the gap. This CDR3 is 15 amino acids long. Germline V gene lookup returns CDR1 SGHRS and CDR2 YFSETQ. Here the CDR3 reads CASSLIGQTNEKLFF. The CDR3 region has the DNA TGCGCCAGCAGCTTGATTGGACAGACGAATGAAAAACTGTTTTTT.

This sequence joins TRBV19 and TRBJ2-7; no definite D call. Germline CDR1 is LNHDA and CDR2 is SQIVND (reference sequence). Trimming took 3 bases from V and 2 from J, leaving 20 bases between them. The CDR3 contains 17 residues. CDR3 sequence reads: CASSMVNSKLIPYEQYF. In nucleotides, the CDR3 is TGTGCCAGTAGTATGGTCAACAGCAAGTTAATCCCCTACGAGCAGTACTTC.

The CDR3 protein is CASSPLRQASGTGELFF. CDR3 nucleotides: TGTGCCAGCAGCCCGCTAAGACAGGCGTCTGGGACCGGGGAGCTGTTTTTT. The V gene is TRBV3-1 (or the pseudogene TRBV3-2), the J gene TRBJ2-2; tentatively, D is TRBD1 (6 bases). Germline CDR1 and CDR2: LGHDT and YNNKEL (reference sequence). The V gene lost 4 bases and the J gene lost 5 bases, with 20 bases spanning the gap. The CDR3 spans 17 residues.

The gene calls are TRBV21-1 and TRBJ2-7; the DNA was not compared with TRBD2, the D call given in the table. TRBV21-1 is shown as a pseudogene. The CDR3 extends over 13 amino acids. In DNA form, the CDR3 reads TGTGCCAGCAGCAAAGCGAGCTCCTACGAGCAGTACTTC. Protein sequence: CASSKASSYEQYF.

The J gene is TRBJ2-6, the V gene TRBV12-3 or TRBV12-4, with D uncertain. This CDR3 contains 13 residues. V lost 4 bases to trimming and J lost 2 bases, with 3 bases between them. CDR3 region: CASSSAGANVLTF. The CDR3, as DNA: TGTGCCAGCAGTTCCGCTGGGGCCAACGTCCTGACTTTC.

The chain has TRBV27 and TRBJ1-2, with D possibly matching TRBD1 (5 bases). The CDR3 totals 15 residues. Germline values: CDR1 MNHEY, CDR2 SMNVEV (reference sequence). With 4 bases removed from V and 6 bases from J, the gap between germline ends came to 18 bases. CDR3 sequence (DNA): TGTGCCAGCAGTTGGCGAGGGGAAGGATGGGATGGCTACACCTTC. Residues: CASSWRGEGWDGYTF.

This sequence joins TRBV5-1 and TRBJ1-2; the D is unclear. CDR3 length: 15 residues. Germline V lookup: CDR1 SGHRS, CDR2 YFSETQ. Trimming took off 0 bases at V and 4 bases at J, with 13 bases between the two ends. The CDR3 bases are TGCGCCAGCAGCTTGGCGGACCCCCGTGGCTATGGCTACACCTTC. It is translated as CASSLADPRGYGYTF. Based on the CDR3 plus reference TRBV5-1 and TRBJ1-2, the full variable domain is KAGVTQTPRYLIKTRGQQVTLSCSPISGHRSVSWYQQTPGQGLQFLFEYFSETQRNKGNFPGRFSGRQFSNSRSEMNVSTLELGDSALYLCASSLADPRGYGYTFGSGTRLTVV.

The genes are TRBV6-5 and TRBJ2-7; D tentatively fits TRBD1 or TRBD2 (6 bases each). CDR1 MNHEY and CDR2 SVGAGI come from the germline V gene. This CDR3 is 15 amino acids long. The V and J ends lost 2 bases and 3 bases respectively, with 14 bases between them. CDR3 nucleotides: TGTGCCAGCAGTTACGTTCGGGGGCCCTTCTACGAGCAGTACTTC. Protein product: CASSYVRGPFYEQYF.